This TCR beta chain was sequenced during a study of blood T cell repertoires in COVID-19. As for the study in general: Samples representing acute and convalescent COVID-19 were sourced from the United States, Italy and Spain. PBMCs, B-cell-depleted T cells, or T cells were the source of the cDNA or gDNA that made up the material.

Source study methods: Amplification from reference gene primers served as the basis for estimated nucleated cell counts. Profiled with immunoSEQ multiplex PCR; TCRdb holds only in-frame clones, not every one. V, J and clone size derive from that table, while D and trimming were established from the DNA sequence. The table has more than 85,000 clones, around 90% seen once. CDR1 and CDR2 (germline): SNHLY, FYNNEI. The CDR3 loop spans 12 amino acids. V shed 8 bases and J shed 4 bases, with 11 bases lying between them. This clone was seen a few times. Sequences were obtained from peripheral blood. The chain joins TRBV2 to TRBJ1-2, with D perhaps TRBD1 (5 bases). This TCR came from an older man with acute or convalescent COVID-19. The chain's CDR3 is CASRRDFYGYTF. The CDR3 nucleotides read TGTGCCAGCCGTCGGGACTTCTATGGCTACACCTTC.